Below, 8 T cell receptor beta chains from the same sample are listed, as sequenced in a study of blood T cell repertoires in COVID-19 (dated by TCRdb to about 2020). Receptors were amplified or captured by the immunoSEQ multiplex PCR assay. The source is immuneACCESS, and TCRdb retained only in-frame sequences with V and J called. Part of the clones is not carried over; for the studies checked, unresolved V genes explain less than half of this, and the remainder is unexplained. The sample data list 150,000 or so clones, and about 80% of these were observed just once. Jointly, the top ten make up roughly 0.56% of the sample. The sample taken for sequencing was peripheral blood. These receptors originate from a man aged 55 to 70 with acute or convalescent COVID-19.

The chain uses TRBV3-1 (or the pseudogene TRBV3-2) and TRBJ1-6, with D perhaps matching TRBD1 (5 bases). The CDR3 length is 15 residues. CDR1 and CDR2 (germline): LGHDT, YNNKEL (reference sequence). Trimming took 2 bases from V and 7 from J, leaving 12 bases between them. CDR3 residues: CASSQTGTVNSPLHF. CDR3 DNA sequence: TGTGCCAGCAGCCAAACCGGGACTGTGAATTCACCCCTCCACTTT.

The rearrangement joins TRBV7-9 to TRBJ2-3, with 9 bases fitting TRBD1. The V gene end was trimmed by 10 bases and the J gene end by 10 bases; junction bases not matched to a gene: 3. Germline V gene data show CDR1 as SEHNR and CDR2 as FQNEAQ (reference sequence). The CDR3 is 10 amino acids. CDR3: CATWTGAQYF. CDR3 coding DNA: TGTGCCACCTGGACAGGGGCGCAGTATTTT.

As DNA, the CDR3 is TGTGCCACGGGACTAGCGGTGAACACCGGGGAGCTGTTTTTT. It is translated as CATGLAVNTGELFF. The chain couples TRBV9 to TRBJ2-2; 11 nucleotides match TRBD2. V shed 9 bases, J shed 1 base, and the junction held 2 bases outside the gene matches. This CDR3 is 14 amino acids long. Germline V gene sequence: CDR1 SGDLS, CDR2 YYNGEE.

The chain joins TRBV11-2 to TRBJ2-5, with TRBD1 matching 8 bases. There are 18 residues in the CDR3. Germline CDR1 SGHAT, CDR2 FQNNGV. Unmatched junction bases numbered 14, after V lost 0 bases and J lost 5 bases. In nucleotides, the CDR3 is TGTGCCAGCAGCTTAGAAGACAGGGGCCCTTATCGGGGGGAGACCCAGTACTTC. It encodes CASSLEDRGPYRGETQYF. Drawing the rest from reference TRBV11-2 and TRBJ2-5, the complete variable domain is EAGVAQSPRYKIIEKRQSVAFWCNPISGHATLYWYQQILGQGPKLLIQFQNNGVVDDSQLPKDRFSAERLKGVDSTLKIQPAKLEDSAVYLCASSLEDRGPYRGETQYFGPGTRLLVL.

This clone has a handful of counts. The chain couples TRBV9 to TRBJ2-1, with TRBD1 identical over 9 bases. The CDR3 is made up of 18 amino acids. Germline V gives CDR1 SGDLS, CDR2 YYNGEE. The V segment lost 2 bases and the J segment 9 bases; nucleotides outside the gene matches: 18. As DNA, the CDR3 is TGTGCCAGCAGCGTGAAGGCGTCACCGGGACAGGGTTCCTTTGAGCAGTTCTTC. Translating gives CASSVKASPGQGSFEQFF.

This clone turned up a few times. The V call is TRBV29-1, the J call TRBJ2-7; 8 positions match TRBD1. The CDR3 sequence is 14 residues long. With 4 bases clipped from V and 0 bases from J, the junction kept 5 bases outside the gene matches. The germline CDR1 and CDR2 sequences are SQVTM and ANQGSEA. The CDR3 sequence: CSVGAGTGSYEQYF. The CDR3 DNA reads TGCAGCGTTGGAGCAGGGACAGGCTCCTACGAGCAGTACTTC.

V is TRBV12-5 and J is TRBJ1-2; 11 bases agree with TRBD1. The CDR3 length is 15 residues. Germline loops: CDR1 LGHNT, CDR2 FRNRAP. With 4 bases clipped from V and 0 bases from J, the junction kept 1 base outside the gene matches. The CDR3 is CASGWTGGSNYGYTF. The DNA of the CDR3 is TGTGCTAGTGGTTGGACAGGGGGCTCTAACTATGGCTACACCTTC.

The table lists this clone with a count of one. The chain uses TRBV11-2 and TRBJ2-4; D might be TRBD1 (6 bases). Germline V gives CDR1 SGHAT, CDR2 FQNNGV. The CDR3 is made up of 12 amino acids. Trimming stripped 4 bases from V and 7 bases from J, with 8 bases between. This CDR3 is CASSSQGNIQYF. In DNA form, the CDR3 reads TGTGCCAGCAGCTCCCAGGGGAACATTCAGTACTTC.